A single count supports the clone carrying this T cell receptor beta chain. Germline CDR1 and CDR2: MGHRA and YSYEKL. CDR3 size: 16 residues. V lost 0 bases, J lost 4 bases, and 7 bases stayed unmatched. These data belong to a study of cytomegalovirus exposure and HLA in healthy donors. Study-wide background: Researchers found that around 80% of under 450 genotyped donors fell within the Caucasian-associated ancestry cluster.

In the PCR, 60 Vbeta and 13 Jbeta primers were used. The method was immunoSEQ multiplex PCR; TCRdb's version includes in-frame clones alone and lacks a portion of them. The sample includes approximately 160,000 clones, over 75% seen only once; the top ten take 5.5% to 6%. The clonotype originates from a man between 25 and 39 years old in good health and CMV-seropositive. The chain joins TRBV4-1 to TRBJ2-5, with 8 bases lining up with TRBD1. Material: PBMCs. The CDR3: CASSQERTGSGETQYF. CDR3 nucleotides: TGCGCCAGCAGCCAAGAGCGGACAGGGTCGGGAGAGACCCAGTACTTC.